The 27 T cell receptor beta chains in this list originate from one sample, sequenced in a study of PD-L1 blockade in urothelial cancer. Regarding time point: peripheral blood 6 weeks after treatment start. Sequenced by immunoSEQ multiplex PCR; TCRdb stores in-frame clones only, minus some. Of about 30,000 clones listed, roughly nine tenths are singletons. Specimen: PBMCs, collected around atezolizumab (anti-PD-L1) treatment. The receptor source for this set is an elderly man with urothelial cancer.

Written as DNA, the CDR3 is TGTGCCAGCAGCCCTAGGGGGCGCTCCTACGAGCAGTACTTC. Protein sequence: CASSPRGRSYEQYF. The chain links TRBV6-5 to TRBJ2-7, with TRBD1 identical over 7 bases. Germline-derived CDR1 and CDR2 are MNHEY and SVGAGI. The CDR3 has 14 residues. Trimming at V came to 6 bases and at J to 0 bases, leaving 5 bases not matched to a gene.

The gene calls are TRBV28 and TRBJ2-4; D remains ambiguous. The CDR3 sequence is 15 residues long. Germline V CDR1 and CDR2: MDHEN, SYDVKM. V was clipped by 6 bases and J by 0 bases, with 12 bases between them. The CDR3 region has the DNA TGTGCCAGCAGCCACAGCTTTTTAGCCAAAAACATTCAGTACTTC. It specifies CASSHSFLAKNIQYF.

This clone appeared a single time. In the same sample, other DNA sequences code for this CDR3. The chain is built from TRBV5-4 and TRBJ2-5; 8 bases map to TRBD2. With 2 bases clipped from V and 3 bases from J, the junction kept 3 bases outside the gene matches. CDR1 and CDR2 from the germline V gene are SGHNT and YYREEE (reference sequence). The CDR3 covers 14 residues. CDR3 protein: CASSLSGGEETQYF. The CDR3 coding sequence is TGTGCCAGCAGCTTAAGCGGGGGCGAAGAGACCCAGTACTTC.

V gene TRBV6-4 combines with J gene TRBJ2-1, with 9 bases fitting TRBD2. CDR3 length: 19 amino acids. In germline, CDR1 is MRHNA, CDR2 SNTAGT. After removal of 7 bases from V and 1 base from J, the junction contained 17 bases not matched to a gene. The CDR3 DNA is TGTGCCAGCAAAGAGAGGTCGGCGGGAGGGCGTAGATCCTACAATGAGCAGTTCTTC. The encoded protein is CASKERSAGGRRSYNEQFF.

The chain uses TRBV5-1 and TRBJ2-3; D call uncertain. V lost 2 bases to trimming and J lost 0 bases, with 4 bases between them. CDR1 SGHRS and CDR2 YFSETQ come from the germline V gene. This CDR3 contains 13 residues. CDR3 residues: CASSFSSTDTQYF. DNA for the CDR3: TGCGCCAGCAGCTTCTCCAGCACAGATACGCAGTATTTT.

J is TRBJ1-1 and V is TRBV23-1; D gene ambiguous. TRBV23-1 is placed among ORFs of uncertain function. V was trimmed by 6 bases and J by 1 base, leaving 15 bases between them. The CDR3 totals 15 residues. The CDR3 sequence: CASSPVEDENTEAFF. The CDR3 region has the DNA TGCGCCAGCAGCCCCGTGGAGGACGAGAACACTGAAGCTTTCTTT.

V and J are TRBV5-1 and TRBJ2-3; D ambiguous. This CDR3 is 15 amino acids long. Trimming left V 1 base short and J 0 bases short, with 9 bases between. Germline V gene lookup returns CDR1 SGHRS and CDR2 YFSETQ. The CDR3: CASSLNSRSTDTQYF. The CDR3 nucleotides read TGCGCCAGCAGCTTGAACAGCCGTAGCACAGATACGCAGTATTTT.

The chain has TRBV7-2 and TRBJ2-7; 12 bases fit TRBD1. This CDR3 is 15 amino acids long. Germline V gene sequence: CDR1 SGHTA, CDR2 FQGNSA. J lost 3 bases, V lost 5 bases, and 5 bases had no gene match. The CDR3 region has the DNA TGTGCCAGCAGCCCGGGGACAGGGGGCTTCTACGAGCAGTACTTC. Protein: CASSPGTGGFYEQYF.

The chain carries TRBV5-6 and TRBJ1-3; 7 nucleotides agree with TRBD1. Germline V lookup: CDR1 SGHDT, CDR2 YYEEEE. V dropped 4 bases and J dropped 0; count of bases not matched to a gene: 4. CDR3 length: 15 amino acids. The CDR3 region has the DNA TGTGCCAGCAGCAGCAGGGGGTTCTCTGGAAACACCATATATTTT. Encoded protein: CASSSRGFSGNTIYF.

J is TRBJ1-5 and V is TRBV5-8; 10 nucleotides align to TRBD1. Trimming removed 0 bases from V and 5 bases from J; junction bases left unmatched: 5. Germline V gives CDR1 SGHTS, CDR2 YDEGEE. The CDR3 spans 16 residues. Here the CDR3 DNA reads TGTGCCAGCAGCTTGGAATTCGGGACAGGGGATCAGCCCCAGCATTTT. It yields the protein CASSLEFGTGDQPQHF.

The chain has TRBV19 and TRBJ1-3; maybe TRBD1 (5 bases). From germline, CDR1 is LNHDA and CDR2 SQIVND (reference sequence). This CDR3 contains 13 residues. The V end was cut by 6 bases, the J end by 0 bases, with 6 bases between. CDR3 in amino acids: CASSQGSGNTIYF. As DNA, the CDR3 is TGTGCCAGTAGCCAGGGCTCTGGAAACACCATATATTTT.

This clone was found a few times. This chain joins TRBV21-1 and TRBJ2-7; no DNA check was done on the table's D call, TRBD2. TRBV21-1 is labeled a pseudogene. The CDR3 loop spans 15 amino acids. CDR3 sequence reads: CASSRPKEGRYEQYF. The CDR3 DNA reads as TGTGCCAGCAGCCGGCCGAAGGAGGGACGCTACGAGCAGTACTTC.

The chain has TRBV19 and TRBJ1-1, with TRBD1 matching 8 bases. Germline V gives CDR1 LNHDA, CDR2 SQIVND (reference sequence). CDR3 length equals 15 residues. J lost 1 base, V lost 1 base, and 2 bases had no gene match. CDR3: CASSIVGTGNTEAFF. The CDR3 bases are TGTGCCAGTAGTATAGTAGGGACAGGGAACACTGAAGCTTTCTTT.

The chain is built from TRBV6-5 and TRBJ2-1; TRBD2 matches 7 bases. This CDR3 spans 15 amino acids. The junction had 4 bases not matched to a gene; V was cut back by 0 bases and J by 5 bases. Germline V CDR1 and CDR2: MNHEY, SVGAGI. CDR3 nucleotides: TGTGCCAGCAGTTACTCGGAGCGGGGCAACAATGAGCAGTTCTTC. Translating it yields CASSYSERGNNEQFF.

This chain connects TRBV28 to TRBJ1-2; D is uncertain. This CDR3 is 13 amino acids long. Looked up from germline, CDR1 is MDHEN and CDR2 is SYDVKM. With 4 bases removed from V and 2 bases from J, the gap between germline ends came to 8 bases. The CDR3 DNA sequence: TGTGCCAGCAGTTCTTACACGAACTATGGCTACACCTTC. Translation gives CASSSYTNYGYTF.

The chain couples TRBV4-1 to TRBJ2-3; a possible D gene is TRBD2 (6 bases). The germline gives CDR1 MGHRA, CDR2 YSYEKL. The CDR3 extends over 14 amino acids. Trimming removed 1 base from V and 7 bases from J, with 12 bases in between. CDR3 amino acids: CASSQAGATHTQYF. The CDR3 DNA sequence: TGCGCCAGCAGCCAAGCGGGAGCCACGCATACGCAGTATTTT.

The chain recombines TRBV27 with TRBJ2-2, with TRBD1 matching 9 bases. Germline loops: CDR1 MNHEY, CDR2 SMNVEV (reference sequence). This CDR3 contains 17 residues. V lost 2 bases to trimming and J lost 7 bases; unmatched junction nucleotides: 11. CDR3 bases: TGTGCCAGCAGTTTAATAGGCCCGGGACAGGGAGGCGGGGAGCTGTTTTTT. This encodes CASSLIGPGQGGGELFF.

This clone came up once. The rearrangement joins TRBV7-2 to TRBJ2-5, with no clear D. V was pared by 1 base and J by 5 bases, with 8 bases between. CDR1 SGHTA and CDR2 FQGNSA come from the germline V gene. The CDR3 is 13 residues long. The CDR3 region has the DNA TGTGCCAGCAGCTTAGTATCCCGGGAGACCCAGTACTTC. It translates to CASSLVSRETQYF.

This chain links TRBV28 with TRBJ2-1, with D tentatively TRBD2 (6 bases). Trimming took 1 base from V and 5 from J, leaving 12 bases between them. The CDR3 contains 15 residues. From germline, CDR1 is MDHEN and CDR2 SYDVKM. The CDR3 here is CASSLSRGEDNEQFF. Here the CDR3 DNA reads TGTGCCAGCAGTTTATCTCGCGGGGAGGACAATGAGCAGTTCTTC.

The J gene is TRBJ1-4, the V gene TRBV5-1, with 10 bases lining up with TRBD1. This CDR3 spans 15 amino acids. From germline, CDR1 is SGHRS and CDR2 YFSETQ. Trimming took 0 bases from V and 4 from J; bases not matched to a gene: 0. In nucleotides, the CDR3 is TGCGCCAGCAGCTTGGGGGACAGGGGTAATGAAAAACTGTTTTTT. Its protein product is CASSLGDRGNEKLFF. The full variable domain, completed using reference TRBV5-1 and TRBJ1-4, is KAGVTQTPRYLIKTRGQQVTLSCSPISGHRSVSWYQQTPGQGLQFLFEYFSETQRNKGNFPGRFSGRQFSNSRSEMNVSTLELGDSALYLCASSLGDRGNEKLFFGSGTQLSVL.

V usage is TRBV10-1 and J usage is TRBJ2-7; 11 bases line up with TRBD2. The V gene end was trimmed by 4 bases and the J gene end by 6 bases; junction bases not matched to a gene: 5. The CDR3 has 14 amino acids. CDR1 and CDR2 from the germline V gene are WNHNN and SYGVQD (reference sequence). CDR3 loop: CASSALAGGVEQYF. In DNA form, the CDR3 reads TGCGCCAGCAGTGCTCTAGCGGGAGGTGTCGAGCAGTACTTC.

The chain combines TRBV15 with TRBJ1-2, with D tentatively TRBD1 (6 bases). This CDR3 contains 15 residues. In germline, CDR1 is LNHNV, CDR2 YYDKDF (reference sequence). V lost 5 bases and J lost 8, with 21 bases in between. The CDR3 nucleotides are TGTGCCACCAGCCCCGGGACAAAGGTTGGATGGGGCTACACCTTC. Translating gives CATSPGTKVGWGYTF.

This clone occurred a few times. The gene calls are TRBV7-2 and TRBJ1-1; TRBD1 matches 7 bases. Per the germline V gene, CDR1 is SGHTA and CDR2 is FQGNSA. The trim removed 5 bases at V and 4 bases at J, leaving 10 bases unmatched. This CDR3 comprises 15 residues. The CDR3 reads CASSPGGGKGTEAFF. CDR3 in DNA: TGTGCCAGCAGCCCCGGAGGGGGCAAGGGCACTGAAGCTTTCTTT.

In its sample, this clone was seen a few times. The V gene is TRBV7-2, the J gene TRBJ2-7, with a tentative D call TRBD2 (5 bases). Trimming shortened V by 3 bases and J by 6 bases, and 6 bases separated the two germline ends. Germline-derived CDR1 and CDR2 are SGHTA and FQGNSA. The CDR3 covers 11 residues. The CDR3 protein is CASSFGLEQYF. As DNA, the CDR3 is TGTGCCAGCAGCTTCGGACTCGAGCAGTACTTC.

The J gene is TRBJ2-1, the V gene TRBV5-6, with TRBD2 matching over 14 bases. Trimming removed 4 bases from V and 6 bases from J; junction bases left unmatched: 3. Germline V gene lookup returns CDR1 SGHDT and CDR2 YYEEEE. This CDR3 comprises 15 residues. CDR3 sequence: CASSKGTSGSNEQFF. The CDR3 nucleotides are TGTGCCAGCAGCAAGGGGACTAGCGGGAGCAATGAGCAGTTCTTC.

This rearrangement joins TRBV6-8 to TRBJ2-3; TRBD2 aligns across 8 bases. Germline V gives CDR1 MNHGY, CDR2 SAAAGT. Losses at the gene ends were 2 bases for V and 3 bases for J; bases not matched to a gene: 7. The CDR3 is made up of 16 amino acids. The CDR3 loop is CASSYREGEFTDTQYF. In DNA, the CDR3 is TGTGCCAGCAGTTACCGGGAGGGTGAGTTTACAGATACGCAGTATTTT.

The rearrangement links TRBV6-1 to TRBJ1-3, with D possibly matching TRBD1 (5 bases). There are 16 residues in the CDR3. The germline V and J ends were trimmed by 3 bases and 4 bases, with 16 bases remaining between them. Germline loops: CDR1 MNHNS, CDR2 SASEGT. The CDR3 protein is CASSDPGEGKGNTIYF. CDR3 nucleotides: TGTGCCAGCAGTGACCCCGGGGAGGGGAAGGGAAACACCATATATTTT.